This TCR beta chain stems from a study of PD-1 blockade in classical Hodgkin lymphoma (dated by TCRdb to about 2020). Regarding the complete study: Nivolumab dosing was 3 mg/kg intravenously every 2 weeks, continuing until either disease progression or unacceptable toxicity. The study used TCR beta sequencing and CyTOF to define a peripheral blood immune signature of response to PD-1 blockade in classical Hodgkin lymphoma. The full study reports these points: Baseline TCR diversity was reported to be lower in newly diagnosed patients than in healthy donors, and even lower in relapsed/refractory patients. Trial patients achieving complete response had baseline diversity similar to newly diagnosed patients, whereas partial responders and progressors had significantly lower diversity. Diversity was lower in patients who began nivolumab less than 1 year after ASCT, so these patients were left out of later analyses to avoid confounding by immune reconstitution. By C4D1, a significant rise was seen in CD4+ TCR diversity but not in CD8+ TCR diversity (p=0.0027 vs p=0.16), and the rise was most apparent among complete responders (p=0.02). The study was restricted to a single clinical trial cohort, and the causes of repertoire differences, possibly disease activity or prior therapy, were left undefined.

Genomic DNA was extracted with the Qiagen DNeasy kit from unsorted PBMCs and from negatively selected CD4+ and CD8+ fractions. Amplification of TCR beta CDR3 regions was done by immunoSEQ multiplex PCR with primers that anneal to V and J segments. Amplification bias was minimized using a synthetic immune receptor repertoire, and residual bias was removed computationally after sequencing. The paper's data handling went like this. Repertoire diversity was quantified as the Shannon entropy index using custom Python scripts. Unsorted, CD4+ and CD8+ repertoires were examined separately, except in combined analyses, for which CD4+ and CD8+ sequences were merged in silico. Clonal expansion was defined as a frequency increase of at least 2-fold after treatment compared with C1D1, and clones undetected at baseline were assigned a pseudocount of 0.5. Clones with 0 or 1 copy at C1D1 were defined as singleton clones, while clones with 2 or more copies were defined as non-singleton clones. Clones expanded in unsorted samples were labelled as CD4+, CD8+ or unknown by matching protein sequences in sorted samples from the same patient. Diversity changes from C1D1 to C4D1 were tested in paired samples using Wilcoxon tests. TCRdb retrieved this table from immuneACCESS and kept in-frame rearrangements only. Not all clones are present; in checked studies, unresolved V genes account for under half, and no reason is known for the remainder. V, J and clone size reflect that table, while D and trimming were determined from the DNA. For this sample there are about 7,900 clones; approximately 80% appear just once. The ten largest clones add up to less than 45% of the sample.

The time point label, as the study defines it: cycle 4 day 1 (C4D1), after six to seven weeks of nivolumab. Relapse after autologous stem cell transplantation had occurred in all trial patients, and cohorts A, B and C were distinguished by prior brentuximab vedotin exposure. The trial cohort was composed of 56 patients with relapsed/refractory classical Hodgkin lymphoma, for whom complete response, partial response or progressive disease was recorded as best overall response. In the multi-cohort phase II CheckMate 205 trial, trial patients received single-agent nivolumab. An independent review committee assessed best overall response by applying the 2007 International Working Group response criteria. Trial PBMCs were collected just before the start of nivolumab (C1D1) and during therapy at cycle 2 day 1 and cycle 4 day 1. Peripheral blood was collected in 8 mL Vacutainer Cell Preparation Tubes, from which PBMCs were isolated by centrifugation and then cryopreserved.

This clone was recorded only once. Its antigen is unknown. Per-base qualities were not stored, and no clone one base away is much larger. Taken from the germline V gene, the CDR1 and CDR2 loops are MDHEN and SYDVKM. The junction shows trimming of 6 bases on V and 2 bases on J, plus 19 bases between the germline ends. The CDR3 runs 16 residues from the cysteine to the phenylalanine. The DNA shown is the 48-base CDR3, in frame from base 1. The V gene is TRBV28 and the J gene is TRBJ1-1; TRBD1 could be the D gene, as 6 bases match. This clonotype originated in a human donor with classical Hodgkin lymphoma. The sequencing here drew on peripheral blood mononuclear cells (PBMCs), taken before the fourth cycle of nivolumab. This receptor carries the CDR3 CASRVGGKTRNTEAFF. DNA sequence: TGTGCCAGCAGAGTAGGGGGAAAAACTCGAAACACTGAAGCTTTCTTT.